Presented here are 5 T cell receptor beta chains from one specimen sequenced in a study of T cells in Graves' hyperthyroidism and ophthalmopathy. Amplification targeted TCR beta CDR3 regions from RNA transcripts. An initial round of RT-PCR targeting the TCR CDR3 relied on the HTBI primer set. MiXCR, applied by TCRdb to the multiplex PCR reads, yields one record per CDR3 protein. The sample consists of about 700,000 distinct CDR3 sequences, 13% to 15% of them appearing once. Sample: blood. Source of these receptors: a woman aged 18-29 years with Graves' hyperthyroidism.

This clonotype was observed at least ten times. This sequence joins TRBV11-2 and TRBJ2-1; D is perhaps TRBD1 (5 bases). The CDR3 is made up of 15 amino acids. Germline V gives CDR1 SGHAT, CDR2 FQNNGV. The germline V and J ends were trimmed by 5 bases and 1 base, with 12 bases remaining between them. The CDR3 protein is CASSLFKGSYNEQFF. CDR3 nucleotides: TGTGCCAGCAGCCTATTTAAGGGGTCCTACAATGAGCAGTTCTTC.

V gene TRBV7-9 combines with J gene TRBJ2-5, with 14 bases aligning to TRBD2. V shed 5 bases and J 4 bases; nucleotides not matched to a gene: 9. Per the germline V gene, CDR1 is SEHNR and CDR2 is FQNEAQ (reference sequence). CDR3 length: 17 residues. CDR3 sequence reads: CASSPRLAGGPGETQYF. CDR3 coding DNA: TGTGCCAGCAGCCCTCGACTAGCGGGAGGGCCGGGAGAGACCCAGTACTTC.

The chain has TRBV19 and TRBJ2-1; TRBD1 matches 12 bases. This CDR3 spans 16 amino acids. The trim removed 5 bases at V and 12 bases at J, leaving 14 bases unmatched. From germline, CDR1 is LNHDA and CDR2 SQIVND (reference sequence). The CDR3 nucleotides read TGTGCCAGTAGTCCCCCCGGGGACAGGGGGCGCTCAGGGCAGTTCTTC. Residues: CASSPPGDRGRSGQFF.

This clonotype was picked up many times. The chain uses TRBV6-1 and TRBJ2-5; D is unresolved. V dropped 5 bases and J dropped 8 bases, with 15 bases sitting between them. CDR1 and CDR2 (germline): MNHNS, SASEGT. The CDR3 length is 13 residues. The CDR3 sequence: CASSSDVADTQYF. For the CDR3, the DNA is TGTGCCAGCAGTTCGGACGTCGCCGATACCCAGTACTTC.

The rearrangement uses TRBV18 and TRBJ2-4; no firm D call. Looked up from germline, CDR1 is KGHSH and CDR2 is LQKENI. The CDR3 consists of 16 residues. The ends were cut back, 3 bases at V and 3 bases at J, with 15 bases in the middle. CDR3 nucleotide sequence: TGTGCCAGCTCACCTTCAAGACGGGCGATCAAAAACATTCAGTACTTC. It specifies CASSPSRRAIKNIQYF.